These T cell receptor beta chains were read from a single sample in a study of vaccination effects on CD4 cells after COVID-19. These TCRs are of unknown antigen specificity. TCRdb keeps only in-frame clones here, not all; method: immunoSEQ multiplex PCR. The data hold about 25,000 clones, with about 70% observed a single time. This specimen was CD4+ T cells from PBMCs cultured with HCoV-NL63 spike peptides, taken before COVID-19 vaccination. The receptor set was obtained from a human donor who received a COVID-19 vaccine. The CDR3 runs from the conserved cysteine through the conserved F or W. Fields, in order: V gene, clone size, J gene, D gene, CDR3 DNA, CDR3 protein. The D gene is left open where the match is weak. Clone sizes are given selectively: once, few, many, or a class where the clone is expanded.

V gene: TRBV3-1/TRBV3-2
clone size: NA
J gene: TRBJ1-3
D gene: NA
CDR3 DNA: TGTGCCAGCAGCCAATCAGGCTCTGGAAACACCATATATTTT
CDR3 protein: CASSQSGSGNTIYF

V gene: TRBV27
clone size: NA
J gene: TRBJ2-6
D gene: TRBD2
CDR3 DNA: TGTGCCAGCAGTCCGCTAGCGGGATTGAGCTCTGGGGCCAACGTCCTGACTTTC
CDR3 protein: CASSPLAGLSSGANVLTF

V gene: TRBV5-1
clone size: NA
J gene: TRBJ1-1
D gene: NA
CDR3 DNA: TGCGCCAGCAGCTTGGGGGCGACAGTGAACACTGAAGCTTTCTTT
CDR3 protein: CASSLGATVNTEAFF

V gene: TRBV5-4
clone size: NA
J gene: TRBJ2-5
D gene: TRBD1
CDR3 DNA: TGTGCCAGCAGCCTACAAGGGGGCACTGAGACCCAGTACTTC
CDR3 protein: CASSLQGGTETQYF

V gene: TRBV3-1/TRBV3-2
clone size: NA
J gene: TRBJ2-7
D gene: NA
CDR3 DNA: TGTGCCAGCACCGGGGGGCCCTACGAGCAGTACTTC
CDR3 protein: CASTGGPYEQYF

V gene: TRBV4-1
clone size: few
J gene: TRBJ2-3
D gene: TRBD2
CDR3 DNA: TGCGCCAGCAGCCAGCCCCCCTTGGTAGCGGGAGCACCTAGCACAGATACGCAGTATTTT
CDR3 protein: CASSQPPLVAGAPSTDTQYF

V gene: TRBV7-6
clone size: NA
J gene: TRBJ2-7
D gene: TRBD1
CDR3 DNA: TGTGCCAGCAGGGGCCCCGGGACAGGGCCCTACGAGCAGTACTTC
CDR3 protein: CASRGPGTGPYEQYF

V gene: TRBV5-5
clone size: once
J gene: TRBJ1-5
D gene: TRBD1
CDR3 DNA: TGTGCCAGCAGCTTGTTGAGTACAGGGGGGTATCAGCCCCAGCATTTT
CDR3 protein: CASSLLSTGGYQPQHF

V gene: TRBV11-3
clone size: NA
J gene: TRBJ2-3
D gene: NA
CDR3 DNA: TGTGCCAGCAGCCCCCACCTGGGGGCGGATACGCAGTATTTT
CDR3 protein: CASSPHLGADTQYF

V gene: TRBV10-2
clone size: NA
J gene: TRBJ2-1
D gene: TRBD2
CDR3 DNA: TGCGCCAGCGGGGGGCTAGCGGGTTTCAATGAGCAGTTCTTC
CDR3 protein: CASGGLAGFNEQFF

V gene: TRBV24-1
clone size: NA
J gene: TRBJ1-2
D gene: NA
CDR3 DNA: TGTGCCACCAGTGGGAACTCTTTCTATGGCTACACCTTC
CDR3 protein: CATSGNSFYGYTF

V gene: TRBV27
clone size: few
J gene: TRBJ2-7
D gene: TRBD1
CDR3 DNA: TGTGCCAGCAGTCCGCTACAGGGGGCTGTTTACGAGCAGTACTTC
CDR3 protein: CASSPLQGAVYEQYF

V gene: TRBV6-6
clone size: NA
J gene: TRBJ2-1
D gene: TRBD2
CDR3 DNA: TGTGCCAGCAGTCTAGAGCGGGGGGGTTCCTCCTACAATGAGCAGTTCTTC
CDR3 protein: CASSLERGGSSYNEQFF

V gene: TRBV29-1
clone size: NA
J gene: TRBJ1-3
D gene: TRBD1
CDR3 DNA: TGCAGCGTTGAGACCGGGACAGGGTTTCATTGGGCTGGAAACACCATATATTTT
CDR3 protein: CSVETGTGFHWAGNTIYF

V gene: TRBV7-6
clone size: NA
J gene: TRBJ2-7
D gene: TRBD2
CDR3 DNA: TGTGCCAGCAGCTTAGACTTTTCGCGCGGGAGGGTTCCCTACGAGCAGTACTTC
CDR3 protein: CASSLDFSRGRVPYEQYF

V gene: TRBV24-1
clone size: NA
J gene: TRBJ2-1
D gene: NA
CDR3 DNA: TGTGCCACCAGTGATTTCCTTAACGTAGGGCAGTTCTTC
CDR3 protein: CATSDFLNVGQFF

V gene: TRBV6-5
clone size: NA
J gene: TRBJ2-7
D gene: NA
CDR3 DNA: TGTGCCAGCAGTTACGGGCGGACGTGGGAGCAGTACTTC
CDR3 protein: CASSYGRTWEQYF

V gene: TRBV27
clone size: NA
J gene: TRBJ2-5
D gene: NA
CDR3 DNA: TGTGCCAGCAGTTCGCCGACAAGGGGGGAGACCCAGTACTTC
CDR3 protein: CASSSPTRGETQYF

V gene: TRBV29-1
clone size: NA
J gene: TRBJ2-1
D gene: TRBD2
CDR3 DNA: TGCAGCGTTGAAGACAGACTAGCGGACTACAATGAGCAGTTCTTC
CDR3 protein: CSVEDRLADYNEQFF

V gene: TRBV10-2
clone size: NA
J gene: TRBJ2-2
D gene: NA
CDR3 DNA: TGCGCCAGCCGGGACGGCCCGAACACCGGGGAGCTGTTTTTT
CDR3 protein: CASRDGPNTGELFF

V gene: TRBV3-1/TRBV3-2
clone size: few
J gene: TRBJ2-1
D gene: TRBD2
CDR3 DNA: TGTGCCAGCAGCCATGTTGCCCTAGCGGGAGTATGGGAGCAGTTCTTC
CDR3 protein: CASSHVALAGVWEQFF

V gene: TRBV5-1
clone size: NA
J gene: TRBJ2-7
D gene: NA
CDR3 DNA: TGCGCCAGCAGCTTGGACAGAGATTACGAGCAGTACTTC
CDR3 protein: CASSLDRDYEQYF